This entry concerns a single TCR beta chain. Its antigen remains unknown. V lost 5 bases, J lost 6 bases, and 7 bases stayed unmatched. Germline V gene sequence: CDR1 MDHEN, CDR2 SYDVKM. This CDR3 is built from 13 residues. This sample was included in a study of shared clonotypes between healthy human individuals. The study's findings and limits: A reduction in generation probabilities was seen for non-shared clonotypes relative to those shared by all four donors.

The material for each subset, its genomic DNA, was split evenly across several immunoSEQ plates. The data were produced by immunoSEQ multiplex PCR, yet TCRdb's version contains in-frame clones alone and is incomplete. Of hundreds of thousands of clones in the sample, almost 97% are singletons; the top ten hold 0.045% to 0.06%. Sequencing used naive CD4+ T cells sorted from blood. Subset indicated: CD45RA+ positively selected. V and J are TRBV28 and TRBJ2-7; 7 nucleotides match TRBD2. The sequence was collected from a woman in her thirties in good health. The CDR3: CASSPARETEQYF. CDR3 DNA sequence: TGTGCCAGCAGTCCCGCGCGGGAGACCGAGCAGTACTTC.